This passage covers 9 T cell receptor beta chains from one sample sequenced in a study of T cell changes during pregnancy in multiple sclerosis. The data were produced by immunoSEQ multiplex PCR, yet TCRdb's version contains in-frame clones alone and is incomplete. The sample consists of 70,000 or so clones, around 92% of them appearing once. The sequencing here drew on peripheral blood, taken in the third trimester of pregnancy. The receptor source for this set is a female donor in good health, enrolled as a control in a pregnancy study.

This clone was picked up a small number of times. The chain recombines TRBV6-1 with TRBJ2-7, with 11 bases identical to TRBD1. From germline, CDR1 is MNHNS and CDR2 SASEGT. CDR3 length: 15 residues. After removal of 1 base from V and 4 bases from J, the junction contained 3 bases not matched to a gene. The CDR3 nucleotides read TGTGCCAGCAGTGAAGAGGGGACAGGGGGTTACGAGCAGTACTTC. It codes for CASSEEGTGGYEQYF.

The rearrangement links TRBV28 to TRBJ2-7; perhaps TRBD2 as D (6 bases). Trimming pared 10 bases from V and 2 bases from J, leaving 18 bases between. Germline V lookup: CDR1 MDHEN, CDR2 SYDVKM. The CDR3 is 14 residues long. CDR3 sequence reads: CATSLGGSAYEQYF. As DNA, the CDR3 is TGTGCCACCTCCCTTGGAGGGAGCGCCTACGAGCAGTACTTC.

The chain links TRBV2 to TRBJ2-1; TRBD2 matches 7 bases. Trimming at V came to 6 bases and at J to 2 bases, leaving 7 bases not matched to a gene. CDR3 length equals 15 residues. Germline V CDR1 and CDR2: SNHLY, FYNNEI. The CDR3 protein is CASRPFGLAYNEQFF. The CDR3 coding sequence is TGTGCCAGCAGGCCCTTCGGACTAGCCTACAATGAGCAGTTCTTC. Complete variable domain (other parts from reference TRBV2 and TRBJ2-1): EPEVTQTPSHQVTQMGQEVILRCVPISNHLYFYWYRQILGQKVEFLVSFYNNEISEKSEIFDDQFSVERPDGSNFTLKIRSTKLEDSAMYFCASRPFGLAYNEQFFGPGTRLTVL.

J is TRBJ2-6 and V is TRBV9; possibly TRBD1 for D (5 bases). CDR3 length: 15 amino acids. Germline CDR1 reads SGDLS; CDR2 reads YYNGEE. Trimming removed 3 bases at V and 2 bases at J, with 9 bases between. CDR3 loop: CASSAGRAGANVLTF. The CDR3, as DNA: TGTGCCAGCAGCGCCGGCAGGGCTGGGGCCAACGTCCTGACTTTC.

The V and J genes are TRBV6-5 and TRBJ1-1, with 8 bases aligning to TRBD1. The CDR3 runs 16 residues. Germline CDR1 is MNHEY and CDR2 is SVGAGI. The J segment lost 1 base and the V segment lost 2 bases, leaving 6 bases of the junction unmatched. CDR3 protein: CASSYPPGQGNTEAFF. The CDR3 nucleotides read TGTGCCAGCAGTTACCCCCCTGGACAGGGGAACACTGAAGCTTTCTTT.

This chain joins TRBV30 and TRBJ2-7; D call uncertain. V lost 2 bases, J lost 0 bases, and 5 bases lay in between. CDR1 GTSNPN and CDR2 SVGIG come from the germline V gene (reference sequence). CDR3 length equals 12 residues. DNA for the CDR3: TGTGCCTGGAGTAGGAGCTCCTACGAGCAGTACTTC. It is translated as CAWSRSSYEQYF. Variable domain in full (rest from reference TRBV30 and TRBJ2-7): SQTIHQWPATLVQPVGSPLSLECTVEGTSNPNLYWYRQAAGRGLQLLFYSVGIGQISSEVPQNLSASRPQDRQFILSSKKLLLSDSGFYLCAWSRSSYEQYFGPGTRLTVT.

As to this clone: The sample contains more than one DNA sequence encoding this CDR3. The gene calls are TRBV20-1 and TRBJ2-1, with D possibly being TRBD1 (5 bases). Germline loops: CDR1 DFQATT, CDR2 SNEGSKA (reference sequence). V lost 3 bases, J lost 7 bases, and 7 bases lay in between. There are 11 residues in the CDR3. The CDR3 loop reads CSASRGNEQFF. CDR3 DNA sequence: TGCAGTGCTAGTAGGGGAAATGAGCAGTTCTTC.

A single count supports this clone. This chain uses TRBV11-2 with TRBJ2-3; D gene ambiguous. The V end lost 5 bases, the J end lost 5 bases, and 14 bases lay between the germline ends. Germline V gene lookup returns CDR1 SGHAT and CDR2 FQNNGV. The CDR3 is made up of 14 amino acids. The chain's CDR3 is CASSPRRFGDTQYF. The CDR3 DNA reads TGTGCCAGCAGCCCCCGGAGATTCGGAGATACGCAGTATTTT.

The J gene is TRBJ1-6, the V gene TRBV5-1; 8 positions agree with TRBD1. V shed 4 bases, J shed 10 bases, and the junction held 10 bases outside the gene matches. The germline gives CDR1 SGHRS, CDR2 YFSETQ. This CDR3 contains 15 residues. The CDR3 loop is CASSRTGSAVSPLHF. In DNA, the CDR3 is TGCGCCAGCAGCCGGACAGGGAGTGCGGTCTCACCCCTCCACTTT.